These T cell receptor beta chains were read from a single sample in a study of control samples from healthy donors and cancer patients. Here immunoSEQ multiplex PCR was the method, and the copy in TCRdb shows in-frame clones only, minus some. The sample carries about 120,000 clones, approximately 87% recorded once. Sequences were obtained from blood. These receptors were obtained from a man between 25 and 39 years old in good health. CDR3s include the opening cysteine and the closing phenylalanine or tryptophan. Fields, in order: V gene, CDR3 length, clone size, CDR3 protein. Some rows have no size entry. The others give once, few or many, or a class for an expanded clone.

TRBV6-1	14	NA	CASSETGGPETQYF
TRBV5-1	11	many	CASSLEQEKYF
TRBV19	14	NA	CASRGTGSTGELFF
TRBV9	15	NA	CASSVTSGGAGEQYF
TRBV7-3	13	NA	CASSFDRANEQFF
TRBV7-8	16	NA	CASSPAISTGSGPQHF
TRBV10-3	13	NA	CAISEGTAYGYTF
TRBV19	13	NA	CASSTQRDTEAFF
TRBV5-1	14	NA	CASNGGGETDTQYF
TRBV15	16	once	CATSRQRGGRTDTQYF
TRBV5-5	17	NA	CASSFKDTGQGAFGYTF
TRBV7-9	14	NA	CASREGLWNSPLHF
TRBV7-9	15	medium-sized	CASSLVGRGIDEQYF
TRBV3-1/TRBV3-2	12	many	CASSFSTDTQYF
TRBV5-1	15	NA	CASSLFPGPQETQYF
TRBV29-1	15	NA	CSVEASDSPGNTIYF
TRBV12-3/TRBV12-4	11	NA	CASSKGTGYTF
TRBV2	13	NA	CASSGRRSYGYTF
TRBV5-6	13	once	CASSLAWTEEAFF
TRBV4-1	14	NA	CASSQDLGVYGYTF
TRBV10-3	13	NA	CAVGQGNGNTIYF
TRBV7-2	12	NA	CASSRGSYEQYF
TRBV18	17	NA	CASSPVGQRQSSQPQHF
TRBV19	14	NA	CASRDPSGANVLTF
TRBV5-1	16	NA	CASSLKDGLMNTEAFF
TRBV6-5	14	NA	CASSNPGGGGEQYF
TRBV18	15	few	CASSRDRAISNEQFF
TRBV5-1	14	once	CASSLEGAYNEQFF
TRBV7-9	14	few	CASSLRTAQETQYF
TRBV27	14	NA	CASGLGGSNQPQHF
TRBV5-6	16	NA	CASSRAGTANTGELFF
TRBV12-3/TRBV12-4	13	once	CASSTARGNTIYF
TRBV5-1	14	NA	CASSLNGRGTEAFF
TRBV3-1/TRBV3-2	17	NA	CASSPHGGGLGGNTIYF
TRBV5-6	13	NA	CASSFGTNKEAFF
TRBV5-1	14	few	CASRIRGPYYGYTF
TRBV27	14	NA	CASSLTTPYTEAFF
TRBV7-3	13	NA	CASSPGGAREQFF
TRBV19	14	NA	CASSIKLEGRGAFF
TRBV11-3	11	NA	CASSPAYEQYF
TRBV14	13	NA	CASSRGTNTEAFF
TRBV7-2	15	NA	CASSSQGPGNYGYTF
TRBV30	16	NA	CAWDPGQGGGTDTQYF
TRBV19	14	NA	CASQSTGTGQPQHF
TRBV29-1	14	NA	CSVEVPGAGEKLFF
TRBV3-1/TRBV3-2	17	once	CASSQDGQGDGTDTQYF
TRBV7-2	13	NA	CASSSGGIYGYTF
TRBV18	13	NA	CASSPTENTEAFF
TRBV24-1	17	NA	CATSDFGTGASTGELFF
TRBV18	13	NA	CASSSQGSTEAFF
TRBV5-8	16	NA	CASSRRTGDGRYGYTF
TRBV29-1	17	NA	CSVKTSGGTAPTGEQFF
TRBV29-1	13	NA	CSVDGGGAGELFF
TRBV29-1	12	NA	CSVGTGNTEAFF
TRBV27	12	NA	CASKRAVGEQFF
TRBV27	15	NA	CASRWGGGSTDTQYF
TRBV30	13	NA	CAWGQGFNEKLFF
TRBV5-1	14	once	CASSLAELDYGYTF
TRBV10-1	14	NA	CASSESRGGNEQFF
TRBV12-5	17	NA	CASGLVQAGGRTGELFF